The next 25 T cell receptor beta chains were all read from a single sample in a study of CD8 T cells in ankylosing spondylitis. Notes on the study in general: A TCR beta motif of fewer than 10 highly homologous variants seemed to mark ankylosing spondylitis blood.

Their cognate antigens are unknown. Each CDR3 protein is one row after TCRdb ran MiXCR on the 5' RACE reads. The sample shows about 800,000 distinct CDR3 sequences, approximately 12% of them seen only once. Specimen: blood, either unsorted or a sorted T cell fraction (not recorded which). The receptors originated from a male donor with ankylosing spondylitis.

The chain joins TRBV6-1 to TRBJ2-7; 8 bases agree with TRBD1. The V gene end was trimmed by 7 bases and the J gene end by 5 bases; junction bases not matched to a gene: 10. Germline V CDR1 and CDR2: MNHNS, SASEGT. CDR3 length equals 14 residues. This CDR3 is CASTSGGARDEQYF. Written as DNA, the CDR3 is TGTGCCAGCACATCAGGGGGCGCGAGGGACGAGCAGTACTTC.

V and J are TRBV5-4 and TRBJ1-2, with D unclear. This CDR3 is built from 13 residues. Trimming removed 4 bases from V and 2 bases from J, with 9 bases in between. The germline V gene encodes CDR1 SGHNT and CDR2 YYREEE (reference sequence). This chain's CDR3 is CASSQDWNYGYTF. CDR3 bases: TGTGCCAGCAGCCAGGACTGGAACTATGGCTACACCTTC.

This clonotype was recorded a few times. Sequence at one end of the junction differs from germline and may be a read error. This rearrangement joins TRBV12-3 or TRBV12-4 to TRBJ2-4; a possible D gene is TRBD2 (6 bases). CDR3 length: 15 amino acids. The CDR3 DNA sequence: TGTGCCAGCAGTTTAAAATCAGGGACCAAGGACTACAAGGACTTC. Encoded protein: CASSLKSGTKDYKDF.

The chain carries TRBV20-1 and TRBJ2-7, with TRBD2 matching 10 bases. Germline V gene data show CDR1 as DFQATT and CDR2 as SNEGSKA (reference sequence). CDR3 length: 14 residues. V trimming: 5 bases; J trimming: 1 base; junction bases outside the gene matches: 5. In DNA, the CDR3 is TGCAGTGCTGCACTGACTAGCGGGTCCTACGAGCAGTACTTC. It codes for CSAALTSGSYEQYF.

This clonotype was recorded many times. This sequence joins TRBV10-3 and TRBJ2-3, with TRBD2 matching 7 bases. The CDR3 sequence is 13 residues long. V lost 7 bases and J lost 0; bases outside the gene matches: 1. The germline CDR1 and CDR2 sequences are ENHRY and SYGVKD. CDR3 DNA: TGTGCCATCAAGCGGGGAAGCACAGATACGCAGTATTTT. It yields the protein CAIKRGSTDTQYF.

This clonotype has just a few counts. The rearrangement uses TRBV29-1 and TRBJ1-1, with D perhaps TRBD1 (6 bases). V lost 7 bases to trimming and J lost 1 base, with 13 bases between them. The CDR3 spans 13 residues. Germline CDR1 is SQVTM and CDR2 is ANQGSEA. The CDR3 protein is CSGKRTENTEAFF. The CDR3 nucleotides are TGCAGCGGGAAACGGACAGAGAACACTGAAGCTTTCTTT.

The CDR3 here is CASSEARGRVGETQYF. The CDR3 coding sequence is TGTGCCAGCAGTGAAGCGCGGGGCCGGGTCGGAGAGACCCAGTACTTC. The rearrangement joins TRBV6-1 to TRBJ2-5; D is possibly TRBD2 (6 bases). V was trimmed by 0 bases and J by 4 bases, leaving 15 bases between them. The CDR3 runs 16 residues. The germline CDR1 and CDR2 sequences are MNHNS and SASEGT.

The table lists this clonotype with many counts. The chain couples TRBV5-1 to TRBJ2-3, with 7 positions matching TRBD2. Germline assignment: CDR1 SGHRS and CDR2 YFSETQ. The ends lost 0 bases at V and 0 bases at J; junction bases unmatched: 1. This CDR3 has 15 amino acids. CDR3 amino acids: CASSLVSGSTDTQYF. The CDR3 bases are TGCGCCAGCAGCTTGGTTAGCGGGAGCACAGATACGCAGTATTTT. The full variable domain, in which reference TRBV5-1 and TRBJ2-3 provide the parts outside the CDR3, is KAGVTQTPRYLIKTRGQQVTLSCSPISGHRSVSWYQQTPGQGLQFLFEYFSETQRNKGNFPGRFSGRQFSNSRSEMNVSTLELGDSALYLCASSLVSGSTDTQYFGPGTRLTVL.

The CDR3 loop is CASSDRPTETQYF. The CDR3 bases are TGTGCCAGCAGTGACCGCCCCACAGAGACCCAGTACTTC. This chain uses TRBV2 with TRBJ2-5; D is unresolved. Germline V gene data show CDR1 as SNHLY and CDR2 as FYNNEI. The V end was cut by 3 bases, the J end by 4 bases, with 9 bases between. The CDR3 covers 13 residues.

The chain combines TRBV12-3 or TRBV12-4 with TRBJ1-5, with D unclear. The CDR3 covers 15 residues. Trimming left V 2 bases short and J 4 bases short, with 12 bases between. The CDR3 DNA is TGTGCCAGCAGTTTACTCGTCGGAGGGAATCAGCCCCAGCATTTT. Its translation: CASSLLVGGNQPQHF.

CDR3 protein: CASRKNTYAFF. CDR3 in DNA: TGTGCCAGCAGGAAGAATACGTATGCTTTCTTT. The chain links TRBV6-5 to TRBJ1-1; D unclear. V was trimmed by 6 bases and J by 11 bases, leaving 13 bases between them. The germline V gene encodes CDR1 MNHEY and CDR2 SVGAGI. The CDR3 consists of 11 residues.

This clonotype was seen only a few times. CDR3 DNA sequence: TGTGCCAGCAGCTTATCACGTCTTAGCACAGATACGCAGTATTTT. It encodes CASSLSRLSTDTQYF. The chain recombines TRBV7-9 with TRBJ2-3; the D is unclear. V was clipped by 2 bases and J by 0 bases, with 9 bases between them. This CDR3 contains 15 residues. CDR1 and CDR2 from the germline V gene are SEHNR and FQNEAQ (reference sequence).

This clonotype was observed at least ten times. The rearrangement uses TRBV20-1 and TRBJ1-2; no clear D. In germline, CDR1 is DFQATT, CDR2 SNEGSKA (reference sequence). V lost 1 base and J lost 3, with 9 bases in between. The CDR3 is 13 residues long. CDR3 in amino acids: CSARAPPYYGYTF. As DNA, the CDR3 is TGCAGTGCTAGAGCCCCCCCGTACTATGGCTACACCTTC.

The chain has TRBV20-1 and TRBJ1-2; D is possibly TRBD1 (6 bases). CDR3 length equals 16 residues. The V gene's germline CDR1 is DFQATT and CDR2 SNEGSKA (reference sequence). V lost 8 bases and J 0 bases, leaving 22 bases between the germline ends. The CDR3 loop is CSPITGRGGPNYGYTF. The CDR3 nucleotides read TGCAGTCCCATTACAGGGAGAGGGGGGCCTAACTATGGCTACACCTTC.

This chain connects TRBV5-1 to TRBJ2-7; TRBD2 matches 12 bases. Germline CDR1 is SGHRS and CDR2 is YFSETQ. V lost 5 bases and J lost 4; bases outside the gene matches: 7. The CDR3 sequence is 15 residues long. In nucleotides, the CDR3 is TGCGCCAGCAGTGTGGGACTAGCGGGCTTATACGAGCAGTACTTC. As protein: CASSVGLAGLYEQYF.

The gene calls are TRBV7-9 and TRBJ2-1, with 9 bases aligning to TRBD1. The V gene end was trimmed by 1 base and the J gene end by 10 bases; junction bases not matched to a gene: 5. The CDR3 totals 14 residues. Per the germline V gene, CDR1 is SEHNR and CDR2 is FQNEAQ (reference sequence). The CDR3 reads CASSLDTGGEEQFF. CDR3 sequence (DNA): TGTGCCAGCAGCTTAGACACAGGGGGCGAAGAGCAGTTCTTC.

The chain has TRBV6-2 or TRBV6-3 and TRBJ1-2; no clear D. CDR1 is MNHEY and CDR2 is SVGEGT in the germline V gene. This CDR3 has 12 residues. Trimming took off 7 bases at V and 9 bases at J, with 15 bases between the two ends. The CDR3 DNA is TGTGCCAGCACTCACGCCGAAGGGCGCTACACCTTC. Its translation: CASTHAEGRYTF.

V gene TRBV20-1 combines with J gene TRBJ2-4; 11 bases are a match to TRBD2. CDR3 length: 18 amino acids. Trimming cost V 2 bases and J 0 bases; bases outside gene matches: 9. Germline loops: CDR1 DFQATT, CDR2 SNEGSKA (reference sequence). CDR3 nucleotides: TGCAGTGCTAGACGGAATAGCGGGGGGGCGGGAGCCAAAAACATTCAGTACTTC. Its translation is CSARRNSGGAGAKNIQYF.

Only a few counts were recorded for this clonotype. The chain couples TRBV7-9 to TRBJ2-2; D is undetermined. This CDR3 comprises 14 residues. Trimming left V 7 bases short and J 6 bases short, with 15 bases between. Per the germline V gene, CDR1 is SEHNR and CDR2 is FQNEAQ (reference sequence). CDR3 sequence reads: CASIPARVPGELFF. The CDR3 DNA reads TGTGCCAGCATCCCCGCTAGGGTGCCCGGGGAGCTGTTTTTT.

This clonotype was seen a few times. The chain links TRBV7-9 to TRBJ2-7, with D possibly being TRBD1 (5 bases). CDR1 and CDR2 from the germline V gene are SEHNR and FQNEAQ (reference sequence). This CDR3 spans 15 amino acids. Trimming left V 11 bases short and J 3 bases short, with 23 bases between. The CDR3 here is CACRSLSDKYYEQYF. The CDR3 DNA reads TGTGCCTGTCGTTCACTTTCGGACAAATACTACGAGCAGTACTTC.

At least ten counts were recorded for this clonotype. The rearrangement uses TRBV7-2 and TRBJ2-7, with unresolved D. V was pared by 3 bases and J by 4 bases, with 4 bases between. Germline assignment: CDR1 SGHTA and CDR2 FQGNSA. The CDR3 has 11 residues. In nucleotides, the CDR3 is TGTGCCAGCAGCTTCCTTTACGAGCAGTACTTC. Protein sequence: CASSFLYEQYF.

The V gene is TRBV5-1, the J gene TRBJ2-5, with D possibly TRBD1 on 6 matching bases. Looked up from germline, CDR1 is SGHRS and CDR2 is YFSETQ. There are 16 residues in the CDR3. Trimming took 1 base from V and 5 from J, leaving 18 bases between them. Here the CDR3 DNA reads TGCGCCAGCAGCTTGAATATTGGCAGGGGTGAGGAGACCCAGTACTTC. Residues: CASSLNIGRGEETQYF.

The rearrangement joins TRBV5-1 to TRBJ1-2, with TRBD1 matching 7 bases. V gave up 4 bases and J gave up 2 bases; unmatched junction bases: 5. This CDR3 contains 14 residues. The germline V gene encodes CDR1 SGHRS and CDR2 YFSETQ. The CDR3: CASSVGTENYGYTF. CDR3 nucleotide sequence: TGCGCCAGCAGCGTCGGGACAGAGAACTATGGCTACACCTTC.

This clonotype was detected a few times. V and J are TRBV7-2 and TRBJ2-7; no clear D gene. Germline CDR1 is SGHTA and CDR2 is FQGNSA. The CDR3 runs 14 residues. V shed 6 bases and J shed 1 base, with 13 bases lying between them. CDR3 sequence (DNA): TGTGCCAGCAGTTCTTCCCATAATTCCTACGAGCAGTACTTC. This gives the protein CASSSSHNSYEQYF.

This clonotype was seen more than once but under ten times. The J gene is TRBJ2-6, the V gene TRBV6-1; D not resolved. The CDR3 is 17 amino acids. Germline V lookup: CDR1 MNHNS, CDR2 SASEGT. The V end was cut by 6 bases, the J end by 2 bases, with 17 bases between. CDR3 loop: CASRPPEGAPGANVLTF. DNA for the CDR3: TGTGCCAGCAGGCCGCCCGAAGGAGCGCCTGGGGCCAACGTCCTGACTTTC.